This T cell receptor beta chain was recovered during a study of multiple sclerosis patients with progressive multifocal leukoencephalopathy. As to time point: around 12 months of natalizumab therapy. At 6 months of natalizumab came T1, and at 12 months came T2. Assay used: immunoSEQ multiplex PCR; TCRdb lists only in-frame clones, some missing. The table records around 25,000 clones, roughly 90% of them present only once. CDR3 length: 16 amino acids. V was pared by 3 bases and J by 5 bases, with 19 bases between. Germline loops: CDR1 ENHRY, CDR2 SYGVKD. Here the sequenced sample was PBMCs, taken from a patient treated with natalizumab. The clonotype was recovered from a man aged 25-40 years with multiple sclerosis. The V and J genes are TRBV10-3 and TRBJ1-1; D may be TRBD1 (6 bases). As DNA, the CDR3 is TGTGCCATCAGTGACCCGAGCAGAGGGGGTGTAACTGAAGCTTTCTTT. This translates into CAISDPSRGGVTEAFF.